This passage covers 18 T cell receptor beta chains from one sample sequenced in a study of blood T cell repertoires in COVID-19. TCRdb's copy holds only in-frame clones and misses some; the assay was immunoSEQ multiplex PCR. This sample has a few hundred thousand clones; over 75% occur once, and the top ten carry about 2%. The sequenced sample was PBMCs or T cells enriched from blood (not recorded which). These receptors came from a man under 40 who had recovered from COVID-19.

The chain recombines TRBV27 with TRBJ2-7; D is unclear. Germline assignment: CDR1 MNHEY and CDR2 SMNVEV (reference sequence). V was pared by 3 bases and J by 4 bases, with 13 bases between. The CDR3 has 14 residues. This CDR3 reads CASSFGRRQYEQYF. The CDR3 DNA follows: TGTGCCAGCAGTTTCGGCAGGCGCCAGTACGAGCAGTACTTC.

This chain joins TRBV3-1 (or the pseudogene TRBV3-2) and TRBJ2-3; the D is unclear. This CDR3 contains 12 residues. CDR1 and CDR2 (germline): LGHDT, YNNKEL (reference sequence). Trimming cost V 2 bases and J 8 bases, with 8 bases left between them. The CDR3 nucleotides read TGTGCCAGCAGCCAATATCCCCGTACGCAGTATTTT. Residues: CASSQYPRTQYF.

The V call is TRBV7-9, the J call TRBJ2-1; tentative D call: TRBD1 (6 bases). Per the germline V gene, CDR1 is SEHNR and CDR2 is FQNEAQ (reference sequence). This CDR3 contains 13 residues. V dropped 1 base and J dropped 10 bases, with 11 bases sitting between them. The CDR3 loop is CASSLGVGTEQFF. CDR3 bases: TGTGCCAGCAGCTTAGGGGTTGGGACAGAGCAGTTCTTC.

This clone was seen only once. The gene calls are TRBV5-4 and TRBJ2-1; TRBD1 agrees at 9 bases. CDR3 length equals 14 residues. CDR1 is SGHNT and CDR2 is YYREEE in the germline V gene (reference sequence). Unmatched junction bases numbered 1, after V lost 1 base and J lost 5 bases. The CDR3 nucleotides read TGTGCCAGCAGCTTGCGGGACAGGGACAATGAGCAGTTCTTC. Protein product: CASSLRDRDNEQFF.

The gene calls are TRBV19 and TRBJ1-1; a weak D match, TRBD1 (5 bases). Trimming stripped 10 bases from V and 0 bases from J, with 15 bases between. CDR1 is LNHDA and CDR2 is SQIVND in the germline V gene (reference sequence). The length of the CDR3 is 14 residues. In nucleotides, the CDR3 is TGTGCCACCGCAAGGCGGGACCTGAACACTGAAGCTTTCTTT. Translation gives CATARRDLNTEAFF.

The chain combines TRBV11-2 with TRBJ2-7; 10 bases are a match to TRBD2. The CDR3 runs to 18 residues. Per the germline V gene, CDR1 is SGHAT and CDR2 is FQNNGV. J was trimmed by 0 bases and V by 1 base; bases with no gene match: 9. CDR3 DNA: TGTGCCAGCAGCTTAGGTAGCGGGGGGACCTACTACTCCTACGAGCAGTACTTC. Residues: CASSLGSGGTYYSYEQYF.

V is TRBV15 and J is TRBJ2-5, with 9 bases fitting TRBD1. After removal of 6 bases from V and 3 bases from J, the junction contained 2 bases not matched to a gene. The CDR3 length is 13 residues. Per the germline V gene, CDR1 is LNHNV and CDR2 is YYDKDF (reference sequence). This CDR3 is CATRGQGEETQYF. The CDR3 coding sequence is TGTGCCACCAGGGGACAGGGCGAAGAGACCCAGTACTTC.

CDR3 protein: CASSASPGNTEAFF. Written as DNA, the CDR3 is TGTGCCAGCAGTGCCTCCCCAGGTAACACTGAAGCTTTCTTT. The rearrangement joins TRBV6-4 to TRBJ1-1; D is ambiguous. The CDR3 runs 14 residues. Per germline, CDR1 MRHNA and CDR2 SNTAGT. Trimming removed 4 bases from V and 2 bases from J, with 11 bases in between.

The V and J genes are TRBV3-1 (or the pseudogene TRBV3-2) and TRBJ2-7, with no clear D. Germline CDR1 and CDR2: LGHDT and YNNKEL (reference sequence). The CDR3 is 14 amino acids. V lost 1 base, J lost 5 bases, and 12 bases lay in between. CDR3 protein: CASSQAGPKNEQYF. The DNA for the CDR3 is TGTGCCAGCAGCCAAGCAGGTCCCAAAAACGAGCAGTACTTC.

The rearrangement uses TRBV6-6 and TRBJ1-3; TRBD1 matches at 7 bases. Germline-derived CDR1 and CDR2 are MNHNY and SVGAGI (reference sequence). V was clipped by 10 bases and J by 9 bases; unmatched bases: 18. The CDR3 contains 15 residues. The CDR3 DNA reads TGTGCCACATTGGGCAATAACAGGGGCAGATTCACCATATATTTT. It yields the protein CATLGNNRGRFTIYF.

The chain recombines TRBV7-9 with TRBJ1-3; no firm D call. CDR1 is SEHNR and CDR2 is FQNEAQ in the germline V gene (reference sequence). This CDR3 region has 14 residues. Trimming removed 5 bases at V and 0 bases at J, with 8 bases between. The CDR3 bases are TGTGCCAGCAGCGTATCCCTCTCTGGAAACACCATATATTTT. It codes for CASSVSLSGNTIYF.

The CDR3 DNA sequence: TGTGCCACGTATAGCGGGGGGGCAGAAGAGACCCAGTACTTC. Translating gives CATYSGGAEETQYF. The rearrangement links TRBV15 to TRBJ2-5; TRBD2 matches at 11 bases. Germline assignment: CDR1 LNHNV and CDR2 YYDKDF (reference sequence). There are 14 residues in the CDR3. V lost 9 bases and J lost 3; bases outside the gene matches: 6.

The chain recombines TRBV7-2 with TRBJ1-2; D gene uncertain. Deletions cut 2 bases from V and 0 bases from J, with 13 bases between. The CDR3 is 16 amino acids. The germline CDR1 and CDR2 sequences are SGHTA and FQGNSA. The CDR3 sequence: CASSLQVFTPNYGYTF. DNA of the CDR3: TGTGCCAGCAGCTTACAGGTTTTTACTCCTAACTATGGCTACACCTTC.

The gene calls are TRBV6-2 or TRBV6-3 and TRBJ2-3; a possible D gene is TRBD1 (5 bases). The CDR3 contains 17 residues. Trimming shortened V by 1 base and J by 1 base, and 15 bases separated the two germline ends. The germline CDR1 and CDR2 sequences are MNHEY and SVGEGT. CDR3 coding DNA: TGTGCCAGCAGTTACTTATACGGACAAGCGCGCACAGATACGCAGTATTTT. Its translation: CASSYLYGQARTDTQYF.

V is TRBV11-2 and J is TRBJ2-1; 13 bases map to TRBD2. There are 17 residues in the CDR3. Germline V gene lookup returns CDR1 SGHAT and CDR2 FQNNGV. The trim removed 4 bases at V and 8 bases at J, leaving 11 bases unmatched. The CDR3 bases are TGTGCCAGCAGCTCCTCCGGAGGGACTAGCGGGGTGGATGAGCAGTTCTTC. Amino acid sequence: CASSSSGGTSGVDEQFF.

The chain has TRBV24-1 and TRBJ1-2; possible D gene TRBD1, 6 bases. The germline V gene has CDR1 KGHDR and CDR2 SFDVKD. V was trimmed by 5 bases and J by 3 bases, leaving 6 bases between them. The CDR3 covers 12 residues. The CDR3 is CATSGTDYGYTF. CDR3 DNA sequence: TGTGCCACCAGTGGGACAGACTATGGCTACACCTTC.

J is TRBJ2-1 and V is TRBV6-1; D perhaps matches TRBD1 (6 bases). The V gene lost 3 bases and the J gene lost 4 bases, with 10 bases spanning the gap. The CDR3 length is 14 residues. In germline, CDR1 is MNHNS, CDR2 SASEGT. The CDR3 is CASSDGTPYNEQFF. CDR3 in DNA: TGTGCCAGCAGTGACGGGACACCGTACAATGAGCAGTTCTTC.

The rearrangement uses TRBV4-3 and TRBJ2-3; 11 bases match TRBD1. CDR3 length: 14 residues. Germline-derived CDR1 and CDR2 are LGHNA and YSLEER. Trimming cost V 0 bases and J 8 bases; bases outside gene matches: 1. CDR3 DNA sequence: TGCGCCAGCAGCCAAGATGGACAGGGGGCTACGCAGTATTTT. As protein: CASSQDGQGATQYF.